What follows are 8 T cell receptor beta chains derived from one specimen sequenced in a study of control samples from healthy donors and cancer patients (dated by TCRdb to about 2020). Libraries were constructed by the immunoSEQ multiplex PCR assay. TCRdb carries this immuneACCESS record with in-frame sequences only. Its versions omit some clonotypes, under half of them owing to an unresolved V gene in the studies checked, with the rest unexplained. For this sample there are some 100,000 clones; roughly nine tenths appear just once. The top ten clones comprise 4% to 5.5% of the sample. The sequencing sample was made of blood. The receptors derive from a human donor in good health. The donor label of this sample is uncertain.

The gene calls are TRBV2 and TRBJ1-4; possibly TRBD1 for D (5 bases). This CDR3 is built from 14 residues. Trimming took off 4 bases at V and 4 bases at J, with 10 bases between the two ends. Germline V gene lookup returns CDR1 SNHLY and CDR2 FYNNEI. DNA of the CDR3: TGTGCCAGCAGTGGGGGGGGACTTAATGAAAAACTGTTTTTT. It translates to CASSGGGLNEKLFF.

The rearrangement joins TRBV12-3 or TRBV12-4 to TRBJ1-3; no clear D gene. V dropped 3 bases and J dropped 1 base, with 4 bases sitting between them. This CDR3 contains 13 residues. CDR3 nucleotide sequence: TGTGCCAGCAGTTTGAGGTCTGGAAACACCATATATTTT. It specifies CASSLRSGNTIYF.

CDR3 sequence: CASSYAGSSYNEQFF. Here the CDR3 DNA reads TGTGCCAGCAGTTATGCTGGCAGCTCCTACAATGAGCAGTTCTTC. This chain uses TRBV6-5 with TRBJ2-1, with D uncertain. The CDR3 is 15 amino acids. The V end lost 3 bases, the J end lost 0 bases, and 9 bases lay between the germline ends. The germline CDR1 and CDR2 sequences are MNHEY and SVGAGI.

This chain links TRBV18 with TRBJ2-1, with D perhaps assigned TRBD1 or TRBD2 (5 bases each). Trimming removed 6 bases from V and 4 bases from J, with 19 bases in between. The CDR3 has 16 residues. CDR1 is KGHSH, CDR2 LQKENI, per germline. The CDR3 region is CASSYDRLSEYNEQFF. The CDR3 coding sequence is TGTGCCAGCTCTTACGACAGACTAAGCGAATACAATGAGCAGTTCTTC.

This sequence joins TRBV18 and TRBJ1-1; D not resolved. This CDR3 region has 13 residues. The V end lost 3 bases, the J end lost 0 bases, and 5 bases lay between the germline ends. Germline CDR1 is KGHSH and CDR2 is LQKENI. The CDR3 loop reads CASSPRMNTEAFF. CDR3 bases: TGTGCCAGCTCACCCAGGATGAACACTGAAGCTTTCTTT.

The chain uses TRBV6-5 and TRBJ1-6; maybe TRBD1 (5 bases). V lost 6 bases, J lost 3 bases, and 6 bases lay in between. The V gene's germline CDR1 is MNHEY and CDR2 SVGAGI. CDR3 size: 13 residues. CDR3 DNA: TGTGCCAGCAGGGACATCTATAATTCACCCCTCCACTTT. Its protein is CASRDIYNSPLHF.

V gene TRBV14 combines with J gene TRBJ1-6; perhaps TRBD1 as D (6 bases). This CDR3 spans 14 amino acids. Germline CDR1 and CDR2: SGHDN and FVKESK. Deletions cut 4 bases from V and 7 bases from J, with 11 bases between. CDR3 nucleotide sequence: TGTGCCAGCAGCCTATACAGGGACAATTCACCCCTCCACTTT. It codes for CASSLYRDNSPLHF.

This clone was seen once. V and J are TRBV10-1 and TRBJ2-1; 13 bases match TRBD2. V gave up 2 bases and J gave up 7 bases; unmatched junction bases: 2. This CDR3 has 15 amino acids. Per the germline V gene, CDR1 is WNHNN and CDR2 is SYGVQD (reference sequence). The CDR3 loop is CASSETSGGGNEQFF. The CDR3 DNA reads as TGCGCCAGCAGTGAGACTAGCGGGGGGGGAAATGAGCAGTTCTTC.